This T cell receptor (beta chain) stems from a study of shared T cell receptors in the human thymus. From germline, CDR1 is SGHDT and CDR2 YYEEEE. V shed 7 bases and J 4 bases; nucleotides not matched to a gene: 8. The CDR3 is made up of 15 amino acids. Sequencing used immunoSEQ multiplex PCR; TCRdb keeps in-frame clones, though not all of them. The table records over 350,000 clones, about 95% of them present only once. This clone was seen a single time. The sequencing input was thymocytes. The TCR originated in a human donor. The chain recombines TRBV5-6 with TRBJ2-7, with 13 bases that match TRBD2. CDR3 region: CASSGTSGTVYEQYF. The DNA for the CDR3 is TGTGCCAGCTCAGGGACTAGCGGGACCGTTTACGAGCAGTACTTC.